This T cell receptor (delta chain) was captured by sequencing in a study of delta chains in infants with herpesvirus infections. Study summary: Infants in Uganda were tracked from birth through primary CMV infection. A public fetal Vdelta1/Vgamma8 clonotype was sought in postnatally CMV-infected infants.

The CDR3 is made up of 19 amino acids. With 1 base clipped from V and 0 bases from J, the junction kept 21 bases outside the gene matches. In germline, CDR1 is NSMFDY, CDR2 ISSIKDK. This clone was counted only a few times. What it recognizes is unknown. A much bigger clone sits one base away, suggesting this may be a read error. The identical CDR3 is also encoded by other nucleotide sequences in the sample. Study-level results: Later infection age appeared linked to lower public-clonotype frequency among Vdelta1 cells. The public clonotype appeared only at the first post-infection time point and was absent in uninfected infants.

TCR cDNA was made from PBMC RNA with gamma- and delta-chain-specific primers. TCRdb re-identified clones in the RT-PCR reads via CATT. The sample lists 1,500 to 2,000 delta-chain clones; around 7% were seen once. This clonotype was obtained from a human donor who was a Ugandan infant, either HIV-exposed or HIV-unexposed (not recorded which). The starting material was peripheral blood, obtained at time point 1 of longitudinal follow-up. The V call is TRAV29/DV5, the J call TRDJ4; 7 bases are a match to TRDD3. The CDR3 DNA is TGTGCAGCAAGCAAGGCCGCCTACGGTGGGGGACTCGTGTCCAGACCCCTGATCTTT. The encoded protein is CAASKAAYGGGLVSRPLIF.